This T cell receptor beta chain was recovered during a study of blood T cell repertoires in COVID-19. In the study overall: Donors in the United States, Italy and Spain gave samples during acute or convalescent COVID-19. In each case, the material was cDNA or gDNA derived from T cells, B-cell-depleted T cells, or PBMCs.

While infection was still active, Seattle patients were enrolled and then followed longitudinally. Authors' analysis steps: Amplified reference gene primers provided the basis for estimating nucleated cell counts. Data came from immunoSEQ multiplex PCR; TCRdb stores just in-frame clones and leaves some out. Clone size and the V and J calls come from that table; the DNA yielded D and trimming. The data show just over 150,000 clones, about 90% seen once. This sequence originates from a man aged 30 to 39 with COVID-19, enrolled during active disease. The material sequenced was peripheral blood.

The CDR3 bases are TGTGCCAGCAGCCCCCGCGGACTAGAAGGGCGCGAGCAGTACTTC. Translation: CASSPRGLEGREQYF. The chain employs TRBV9 and TRBJ2-7; 7 bases line up with TRBD2. Germline V gene data show CDR1 as SGDLS and CDR2 as YYNGEE. V dropped 4 bases and J dropped 6; count of bases not matched to a gene: 13. CDR3 length: 15 amino acids.